A selection of T cell receptor beta chains follows, all from one sample in a study of blood T cell repertoires in COVID-19. Only in-frame clones appear in the TCRdb table, and some are missing; sequencing was by immunoSEQ multiplex PCR. This repertoire shows about 110,000 clones, over 70% found once; its top ten account for approximately 7%. Sequencing used peripheral blood. Receptors were obtained from a woman in her forties or fifties with acute or convalescent COVID-19. Each CDR3 is given with its conserved first and last residue. The D gene is left open where the match is weak.

D gene	J gene	CDR3 length	V gene	CDR3 protein
.	TRBJ2-7	14	TRBV5-1	CASSLDRETHEQYF
.	TRBJ2-4	15	TRBV5-6	CASRSRSGLTNIQYF
.	TRBJ2-1	15	TRBV19	CASSILAASYNEQFF
TRBD1	TRBJ1-2	14	TRBV19	CATRDRAANYGYTF
.	TRBJ1-2	13	TRBV11-2	CASSLAAGYGYTF
TRBD1	TRBJ2-7	13	TRBV12-3/TRBV12-4	CASHRGGIYEQYF
.	TRBJ1-2	16	TRBV3-1/TRBV3-2	CASSHTREGYPYGYTF
.	TRBJ2-7	14	TRBV3-1/TRBV3-2	CASSPGGSTYEQYF
.	TRBJ1-1	11	TRBV28	CATVQGAEAFF
.	TRBJ1-2	12	TRBV30	CACILLNYGYTF
.	TRBJ1-5	15	TRBV2	CASREGGSSNQPQHF
.	TRBJ1-1	13	TRBV6-9	CASRNHRNTEAFF
.	TRBJ1-1	13	TRBV11-1	CASSLGANTEAFF
.	TRBJ1-6	13	TRBV7-9	CASSLEADSPLHF
.	TRBJ1-1	12	TRBV19	CASRRGNTEAFF
.	TRBJ1-2	12	TRBV28	CASSLGGYGYTF
TRBD1	TRBJ1-1	13	TRBV30	CAWDDRAGPEAFF
.	TRBJ1-6	17	TRBV27	CASSALAIEGTDSPLHF
.	TRBJ1-2	14	TRBV9	CASSGQDPSYGYTF
.	TRBJ2-5	15	TRBV6-6	CASGSTGTSRGTQYF
TRBD2	TRBJ2-3	16	TRBV4-1	CASSQGPGLVPDTQYF
TRBD1	TRBJ1-5	15	TRBV19	CASRGQGNGNQPQHF
TRBD2	TRBJ2-3	12	TRBV5-1	CASSGRADTQYF
TRBD2	TRBJ2-3	14	TRBV14	CASRTSGSTDTQYF
.	TRBJ1-1	18	TRBV4-2	CASSQGSRANLLRAEAFF
.	TRBJ1-1	13	TRBV6-1	CASSEGKNTEAFF
.	TRBJ1-1	17	TRBV9	CASSSRRGPSGNTEAFF
.	TRBJ1-2	13	TRBV2	CASSQQGVDGYTF
TRBD1	TRBJ1-2	14	TRBV5-8	CASIPGQGFYGYTF
.	TRBJ2-7	13	TRBV18	CASSPGQTYEQYF
TRBD1	TRBJ2-2	15	TRBV7-3	CASSFHRGDTGELFF
TRBD1	TRBJ1-1	15	TRBV2	CASTSRRGLSTEAFF
TRBD2	TRBJ2-1	14	TRBV24-1	CATSDPSGGNEQFF
.	TRBJ1-1	14	TRBV29-1	CSVALRSHNAEAFF
.	TRBJ1-5	13	TRBV6-5	CASSSQGRQPQHF
.	TRBJ2-6	16	TRBV5-1	CASSLLDQAGANVLTF
.	TRBJ1-2	14	TRBV4-2	CASGQVNTGYGYTF
TRBD1	TRBJ2-7	16	TRBV6-5	CASSYTGTVPFYEQYF